What follows are 9 T cell receptor beta chains derived from one specimen sequenced in a study of PD-1 blockade in classical Hodgkin lymphoma (dated by TCRdb to about 2020). The time point label for this specimen denotes: cycle 2 day 1 (C2D1) of nivolumab. Relapse after autologous stem cell transplantation had occurred in all trial patients, and cohorts A, B and C were distinguished by prior brentuximab vedotin exposure. Preparation of the library involved the immunoSEQ multiplex PCR assay. Not all clones reach the TCRdb copy of this immuneACCESS table, which keeps in-frame sequences only. Checked studies attribute under half of the gap to unresolved V genes and leave the rest unexplained. Within this sample are about 17,000 clones, with approximately 68% of them counted one time only. Around 8.3% of the sample goes to the ten largest clones. Sequenced here: peripheral blood mononuclear cells (PBMCs), sampled before the second cycle of nivolumab. The receptors were sampled from a human donor with classical Hodgkin lymphoma.

This clone was seen a few times. This chain connects TRBV11-3 to TRBJ2-7; 11 bases line up with TRBD1. CDR1 and CDR2 from the germline V gene are SGHNT and YENEEA. The CDR3 spans 15 residues. V trimming: 6 bases; J trimming: 3 bases; junction bases outside the gene matches: 7. CDR3 region: CASSLGQGVSYEQYF. DNA for the CDR3: TGTGCCAGCAGTTTGGGACAGGGGGTTAGCTACGAGCAGTACTTC.

This chain uses TRBV2 with TRBJ1-2; TRBD1 matches 10 bases. The CDR3 totals 15 residues. V was clipped by 7 bases and J by 6 bases; unmatched bases: 11. Germline V CDR1 and CDR2: SNHLY, FYNNEI. CDR3 in DNA: TGTGCCAGCACCCGATATTCGGGACAGGGGAATGGCTACACCTTC. Its translation: CASTRYSGQGNGYTF.

The chain employs TRBV19 and TRBJ1-1, with D possibly TRBD1 on 6 matching bases. Deletions cut 6 bases from V and 5 bases from J, with 16 bases between. CDR1 is LNHDA and CDR2 is SQIVND in the germline V gene (reference sequence). This CDR3 is 14 amino acids long. The CDR3 sequence is CASSRRNRETEAFF. The CDR3, as DNA: TGTGCCAGTAGCCGGAGGAACAGGGAAACTGAAGCTTTCTTT.

The chain recombines TRBV18 with TRBJ1-4, with D unresolved. This CDR3 contains 14 residues. V dropped 2 bases and J dropped 4 bases, with 8 bases sitting between them. Germline V gene sequence: CDR1 KGHSH, CDR2 LQKENI. The CDR3 DNA reads as TGTGCCAGCTCACCAAGGGAGGATAATGAAAAACTGTTTTTT. This sequence encodes CASSPREDNEKLFF.

The chain is built from TRBV29-1 and TRBJ1-1; 7 bases line up with TRBD1. The CDR3 is made up of 14 amino acids. Germline CDR1 is SQVTM and CDR2 is ANQGSEA. Unmatched junction bases numbered 7, after V lost 6 bases and J lost 0 bases. The CDR3 region has the DNA TGCAGCGTCCGGGACAGAGCCCTGAACACTGAAGCTTTCTTT. Translation gives CSVRDRALNTEAFF.

The gene calls are TRBV2 and TRBJ2-7; 12 nucleotides agree with TRBD2. Germline V lookup: CDR1 SNHLY, CDR2 FYNNEI. There are 16 residues in the CDR3. Unmatched junction bases numbered 11, after V lost 6 bases and J lost 5 bases. CDR3 sequence reads: CASRLTSGRIGDEQYF. CDR3 bases: TGTGCCAGCAGGCTCACTAGCGGGAGGATAGGCGACGAGCAGTACTTC.

J is TRBJ1-1 and V is TRBV27; D perhaps matches TRBD1 (6 bases). The CDR3 extends over 14 amino acids. Germline CDR1 and CDR2: MNHEY and SMNVEV (reference sequence). Trimming stripped 4 bases from V and 1 base from J, with 10 bases between. As DNA, the CDR3 is TGTGCCAGCAGTTATCGGGACACGAACACTGAAGCTTTCTTT. As protein: CASSYRDTNTEAFF.

The chain recombines TRBV27 with TRBJ1-5; maybe TRBD1 (5 bases). Trimming left V 5 bases short and J 3 bases short, with 14 bases between. The germline V gene has CDR1 MNHEY and CDR2 SMNVEV (reference sequence). The CDR3 is made up of 15 amino acids. The CDR3 DNA is TGTGCCAGCAGTGCAGCTTCAGGGATCAATCAGCCCCAGCATTTT. Translated, it gives CASSAASGINQPQHF.

This clone rates as medium-sized. This chain uses TRBV27 with TRBJ1-5; D is unresolved. Trimming left V 6 bases short and J 2 bases short, with 14 bases between. This CDR3 region has 15 residues. Germline assignment: CDR1 MNHEY and CDR2 SMNVEV (reference sequence). CDR3 residues: CASSHISDGNQPQHF. The CDR3 DNA is TGTGCCAGCAGCCACATTTCCGATGGCAATCAGCCCCAGCATTTT.